The entry that follows covers one TCR beta chain sequence. A much larger clone is a single base away; this may be a read error. This sample's time point: newly diagnosed GD, antithyroid drugs for less than 3 months. Following extraction of RNA from PBMCs, that RNA was used to make the TCR library. V was pared by 2 bases and J by 8 bases, with 13 bases between. There are 15 residues in the CDR3. The V gene's germline CDR1 is MNHEY and CDR2 SVGEGT. Through Arm-PCR of CDR3 regions and iRepertoire HTBI primers, TCR beta libraries were built. One entry per CDR3 protein results from TCRdb running MiXCR on the multiplex PCR reads. Of hundreds of thousands of distinct CDR3 sequences detected, roughly 16% appear once; the ten largest clones hold about 17%. The data were obtained in a study of regulatory T cells in long-lasting Graves disease. Another study also made use of these data, one on T cells in Graves' hyperthyroidism and ophthalmopathy. That report adds: Diagnoses were made from clinical symptoms, serum measures (thyroxine and TRAb), thyroid ultrasound and orbital computed tomography.

The sequencing used peripheral blood mononuclear cells (PBMCs), collected at new diagnosis, from a patient treated with antithyroid drugs. The receptor's source is a woman aged 30 to 39 with Graves disease. J is TRBJ1-6 and V is TRBV6-2 or TRBV6-3; the D gene is possibly TRBD1 (5 bases). The CDR3 bases are TGTGCCAGCAGTTACGCTGCGGAGGGACATTCACCCCTCCACTTT. Its protein is CASSYAAEGHSPLHF.